This is a list of T cell receptor beta chains from one sample in a study of T cell changes during pregnancy in multiple sclerosis. Profiled with immunoSEQ multiplex PCR; TCRdb holds only in-frame clones, not every one. The sample records about 53,000 clones, about nine tenths being singletons. The sample in question was CD4+ T cells from peripheral blood mononuclear cells, obtained in the third trimester of pregnancy. These receptors all come from a female donor with multiple sclerosis, enrolled in a pregnancy study. Both conserved end residues are trimmed from each CDR3.

TRBV7-7	TRBJ1-1	ASSLLMNTEAF
TRBV7-8	TRBJ2-1	ASSFRRATIYNEQF
TRBV7-6	TRBJ1-2	ASSSGIGGYT
TRBV14	TRBJ2-2	ASSSTVPRTVGELF
TRBV6-1	TRBJ1-2	ASSEPGNNYGYT
TRBV5-4	TRBJ1-1	ASSGRDGTEAF
TRBV7-8	TRBJ2-1	ASSSGESSYNEQF
TRBV14	TRBJ2-4	ASSRLRTLQY
TRBV6-1	TRBJ2-7	ASSEQGQGGSYEQY
TRBV5-6	TRBJ1-2	ASSLGDRPYGYT
TRBV9	TRBJ1-6	ASSVGQVDSPLH
TRBV29-1	TRBJ2-1	SARTGFFDEQF
TRBV9	TRBJ1-2	ASSVGGEVYT
TRBV6-6	TRBJ2-1	ASSYSGGGALEQF
TRBV6-4	TRBJ1-1	ASRRGQGNTEAF
TRBV7-2	TRBJ1-3	AIKVFSGTGLSGNTIY
TRBV10-3	TRBJ1-1	AIRGGTEAF
TRBV29-1	TRBJ2-7	SVSSGAPSYEQY
TRBV2	TRBJ1-2	ASRSDGKYGYT
TRBV21-1	TRBJ1-5	ASSKDRAVCNQPQH
TRBV2	TRBJ1-1	ASSDPSYAADTEAF
TRBV13	TRBJ2-7	ASSFSGQGGFHEQY